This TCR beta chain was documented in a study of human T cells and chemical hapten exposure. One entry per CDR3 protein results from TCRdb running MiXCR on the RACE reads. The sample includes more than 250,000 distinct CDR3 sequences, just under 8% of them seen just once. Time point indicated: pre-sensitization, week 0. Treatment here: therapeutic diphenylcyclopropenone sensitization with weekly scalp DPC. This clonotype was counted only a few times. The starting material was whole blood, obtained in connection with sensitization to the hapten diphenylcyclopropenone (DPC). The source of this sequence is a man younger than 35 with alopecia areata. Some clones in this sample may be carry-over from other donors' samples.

The CDR3 bases are TGTGCCAGCAGTTTTCACTCTGCCTACGAGCAGTACTTC. It specifies CASSFHSAYEQYF. V gene TRBV28 combines with J gene TRBJ2-7; the D is unclear. The CDR3 has 13 amino acids. V was trimmed by 3 bases and J by 2 bases, leaving 8 bases between them. The germline gives CDR1 MDHEN, CDR2 SYDVKM.